This entry describes one T cell receptor (beta chain). Per the study methods: Estimated nucleated cell counts came from reference gene primer amplification. Assay used: immunoSEQ multiplex PCR; TCRdb lists only in-frame clones, some missing. V, J and clone size are those of that table, while D and trimming were read from the DNA. Of over 130,000 clones in the sample, 70% to 90% were seen once. The data originate from a study of blood T cell repertoires in COVID-19. Study-level information: Acute-phase and convalescent COVID-19 samples originated in the United States, Italy and Spain.

Material for sequencing was peripheral blood. This receptor was obtained from a human donor in a cohort sampled during active COVID-19.

The CDR3 reads CASSEARAADGYGYTF. The CDR3 bases are TGTGCCAGCAGTGAAGCGCGGGCAGCGGACGGTTATGGCTACACCTTC. The rearrangement joins TRBV6-1 to TRBJ1-2; D is uncertain. Germline CDR1 and CDR2: MNHNS and SASEGT. Trimming pared 0 bases from V and 5 bases from J, leaving 16 bases between. The CDR3 has 16 residues.